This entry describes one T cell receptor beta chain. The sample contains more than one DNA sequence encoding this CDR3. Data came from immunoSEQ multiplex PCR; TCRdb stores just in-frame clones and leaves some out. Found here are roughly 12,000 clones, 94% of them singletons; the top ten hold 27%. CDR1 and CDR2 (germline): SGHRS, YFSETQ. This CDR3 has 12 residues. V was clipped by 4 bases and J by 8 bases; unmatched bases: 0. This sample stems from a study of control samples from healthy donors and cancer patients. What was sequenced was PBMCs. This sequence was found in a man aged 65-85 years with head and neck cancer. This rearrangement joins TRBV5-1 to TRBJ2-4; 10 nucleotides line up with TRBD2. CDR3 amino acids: CASSLAGDIQYF. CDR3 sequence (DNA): TGCGCCAGCAGCCTAGCGGGAGACATTCAGTACTTC.